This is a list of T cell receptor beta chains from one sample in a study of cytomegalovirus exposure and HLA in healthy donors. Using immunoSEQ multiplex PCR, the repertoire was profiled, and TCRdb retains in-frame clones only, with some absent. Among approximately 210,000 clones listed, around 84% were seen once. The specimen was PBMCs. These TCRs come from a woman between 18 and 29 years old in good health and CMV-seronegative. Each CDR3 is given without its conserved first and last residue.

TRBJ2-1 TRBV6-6 ASSSFSEQF
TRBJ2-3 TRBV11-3 ASSLGTLAGGTDTQY
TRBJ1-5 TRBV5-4 ASSLGGYSNQPQH
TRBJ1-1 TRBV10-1 ASHLKLRGYLRAAEAF
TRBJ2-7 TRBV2 ASLDRVSYEQY
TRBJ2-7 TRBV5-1 ASSLAGGSGRSH
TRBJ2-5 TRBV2 ASSAQGLARGETQY
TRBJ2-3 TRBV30 AWSVIAGSTDTQY
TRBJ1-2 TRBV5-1 ASSLVSGTGALYGYT
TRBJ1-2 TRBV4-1 ASSQEEVPGGYT
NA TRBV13 ASSRDSTYEQY
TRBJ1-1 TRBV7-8 ASSLGSGGTEAF
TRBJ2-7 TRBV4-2 ASAPGTSGHHEQY
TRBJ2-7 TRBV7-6 ASSSHQAGYEQY
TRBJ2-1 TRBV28 ASAPGQTYNEQF
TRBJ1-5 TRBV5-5 ASSSHRDSEDSNQPQH
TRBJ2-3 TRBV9 ASSPSGEGQGDTQY
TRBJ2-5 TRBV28 ASSLGQGAGRETQY
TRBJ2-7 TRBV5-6 ASSLAGQSYEQY
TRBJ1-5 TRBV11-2 ASSLAGAGNQPQH
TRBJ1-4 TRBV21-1 ASSKVRGRQGAKEKLF
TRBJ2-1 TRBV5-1 ASSRGTSGLLSSYNEQF
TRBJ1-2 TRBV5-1 ASSTGGNYGYT
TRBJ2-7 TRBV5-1 ASSLAPGSAGAYEQY
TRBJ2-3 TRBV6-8 ASSPLGLAGGTDTQY
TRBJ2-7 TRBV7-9 ASSLMAGSYEQY
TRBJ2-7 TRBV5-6 ASSSGQIYEQY
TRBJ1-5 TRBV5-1 ASSRGTGGPNQPQH
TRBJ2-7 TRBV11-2 ASSSRWEQY
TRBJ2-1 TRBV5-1 ASREGVTSGSYNEQF
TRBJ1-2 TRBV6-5 ASSFAGTGSNYGYT
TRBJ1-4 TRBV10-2 ASSRTGALLSNEKLF
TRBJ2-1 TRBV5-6 ASSRTSLSYNEQF
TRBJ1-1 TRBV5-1 ASSLAAEAEAF
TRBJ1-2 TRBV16 ASSPDSGYGYT
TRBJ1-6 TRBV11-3 ASSRTADNSPLH
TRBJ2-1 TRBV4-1 ASSQVRTSDFYNEQF
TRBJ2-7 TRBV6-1 ASSEVVGLVNYEQY
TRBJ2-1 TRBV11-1 ASSLAPTSGVLLGNEQF
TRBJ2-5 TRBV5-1 ASSPGDRQETQY
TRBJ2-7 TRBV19 ASSIREGEQY
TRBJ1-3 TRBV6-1 ASSEVLGQRGNTIY
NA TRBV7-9 ASSPGGVIDYEQY
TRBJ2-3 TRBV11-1 ASSLRAESTDTQY
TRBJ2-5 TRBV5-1 ASSSGSDRETQY
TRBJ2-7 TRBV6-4 ASSDFTYSDYEQY
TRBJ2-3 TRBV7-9 ASSSGLASTDTQY
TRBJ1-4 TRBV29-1 SVKKGQGTRATNEKLF
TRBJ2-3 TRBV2 ASRAGVSTDTQY
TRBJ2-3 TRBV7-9 ASSLQGAWTDTQY
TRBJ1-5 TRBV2 ASRAFGGGNQPQH
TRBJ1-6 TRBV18 ASSLIEQGPSNSPLH
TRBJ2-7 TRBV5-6 ASRAGTYEQY
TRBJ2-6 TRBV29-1 SVEGRTGTGANVLT
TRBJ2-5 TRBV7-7 ASSTGGGTQY
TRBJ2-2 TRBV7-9 ASDSGATGELF
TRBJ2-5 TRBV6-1 ASSALAGGGTQY